Detailed here is one T cell receptor (beta chain). This clonotype was recorded at least ten times. Its antigen specificity is not known. Base qualities are not provided; no much larger clone lies one nucleotide away. A history of other malignancies or of prior chemotherapy or radiotherapy was absent in all patients, and node-negative disease was shown on CT and PET/CT in all patients. At each of two time points, 4.5 to 7.5 milliliters of peripheral venous blood were collected in EDTA tubes. Ficoll-Paque Plus density-gradient centrifugation was used to isolate PBMCs. Right after collection, samples were kept at -80 degrees C until analysis. Two rounds of multiplex PCR were performed to amplify the TCR beta CDR3 region from genomic DNA. The first PCR round used primers specific to each TRBV and TRBJ gene, and the primer sequences were filed in Chinese patent CN105087789A. The second PCR round used universal primers. The Roche High Pure PCR Template Preparation Kit was used to extract genomic DNA from the frozen PBMCs. The libraries underwent paired-end sequencing with 151 bp reads on an Illumina HiSeq 3000. The published analysis was carried out like this. CutAdapt was used to discard raw reads that did not contain the multiplex PCR primer sequences. Using PEAR, the high-quality paired reads were merged into contigs. By alignment to reference sequences, MiXCR assigned TRB V, D and J gene segments to each contig. CDR3 sequences were clustered by base quality and sequence similarity to remove sequencing errors. Diversity was measured as Shannon entropy normalized by the natural log of productive TCR sequence number. Clonality was defined as one minus Shannon entropy divided by the natural log of the number of unique clonotypes. The Youden index of ROC curves was used to select progression-free survival cut-offs for repertoire metrics, and analyses were performed in R 3.5.3. TCRdb reprocessed the public reads (quality trimming at Q25 with fastp, clone calling with MiXCR) and kept in-frame beta chains. Duplicate CDR3 protein sequences are folded into a single record with the most common DNA and genes. The V and J calls and clone size are TCRdb's, not the authors'. This sample gives fewer than 25,000 distinct CDR3 sequences in total; roughly 37% of them show up just once. The ten largest clonotypes hold approximately 50% of the sample.

The record originates from a study of prognosis after radiotherapy for stage I lung cancer (dated by TCRdb to about 2021). About the full investigation: About 19 stage I NSCLC patients were enrolled in Nanjing, China, between early 2018 and 2019. Four to six patients had oligometastatic NSCLC after their primary tumor was surgically resected, and fourteen patients had newly diagnosed primary stage I lung tumors. Every patient was regarded as medically inoperable, because of comorbidities in about 12 cases and refusal of surgery in over 5 cases. Ages in the cohort of approximately 13 men and about six women ranged from about 50 to 90 years, with a median of 74. Tumor histology was squamous cell carcinoma in seven patients and adenocarcinoma in about a dozen. SBRT was delivered in 3 to 5 fractions with a biologically effective dose of at least 100 Gy, and image-guided IMRT or VMAT was used for delivery. No patient received concurrent therapy alongside SBRT. After SBRT, distant metastases developed in about 20% of the 19 patients at a median of 7 months, while the remaining 15 patients had no significant progression. Peripheral blood TCR beta repertoires were profiled in stage I NSCLC patients before and after stereotactic body radiotherapy, and the repertoires were related to distant failure. The study took one blood sample before SBRT and one after SBRT from each of around 19 patients and sequenced all 40 or so samples. On the study overall, not on this receptor specifically: The small cohort and short follow-up limited the study, so independent validation of the findings is needed. Differences in TRBV and TRBJ usage frequencies by metastasis status were reportedly observed in two V genes at baseline and in fewer than 10 V and two J genes after SBRT. After SBRT, the number of unique TCR clones decreased (median roughly 10,000 before versus 6,000 to 7,000 after; Wilcoxon paired P=0.011). Tumor specificity of expanded TCR clones was not determined. No adjustment for multiple comparisons was applied to any of the reported P values. Post-SBRT Shannon entropy and its change from baseline were lower in patients who developed distant metastases; baseline Shannon entropy was not associated with metastases.

Via the germline V gene, CDR1 is SGHNT and CDR2 YENEEA. V is cut back by 5 bases and J by 4 bases, with 12 bases in the junction unmatched. CDR3 length: 16 amino acids, cysteine to phenylalanine. Solely the CDR3 DNA is kept, with 48 bases framed from the first base. The origin of this receptor is a donor aged 50 or older with non-small cell lung cancer. The material sequenced was PBMCs, taken before or after stereotactic body radiation therapy (not recorded which). The rearranged chain carries TRBV11-3 and TRBJ2-3; TRBD2 aligns with 7 central bases. The encoded CDR3 is CASSPRSQGGADTQYF. The bases read TGTGCCAGCAGCCCCAGGAGTCAGGGAGGGGCAGATACGCAGTATTTT. The full variable domain, with segments outside the CDR3 supplied by the reference TRBV11-3 and TRBJ2-3 proteins, appears as EAGVVQSPRYKIIEKKQPVAFWCNPISGHNTLYWYLQNLGQGPELLIRYENEEAVDDSQLPKDRFSAERLKGVDSTLKIQPAELGDSAVYLCASSPRSQGGADTQYFGPGTRLTVL.